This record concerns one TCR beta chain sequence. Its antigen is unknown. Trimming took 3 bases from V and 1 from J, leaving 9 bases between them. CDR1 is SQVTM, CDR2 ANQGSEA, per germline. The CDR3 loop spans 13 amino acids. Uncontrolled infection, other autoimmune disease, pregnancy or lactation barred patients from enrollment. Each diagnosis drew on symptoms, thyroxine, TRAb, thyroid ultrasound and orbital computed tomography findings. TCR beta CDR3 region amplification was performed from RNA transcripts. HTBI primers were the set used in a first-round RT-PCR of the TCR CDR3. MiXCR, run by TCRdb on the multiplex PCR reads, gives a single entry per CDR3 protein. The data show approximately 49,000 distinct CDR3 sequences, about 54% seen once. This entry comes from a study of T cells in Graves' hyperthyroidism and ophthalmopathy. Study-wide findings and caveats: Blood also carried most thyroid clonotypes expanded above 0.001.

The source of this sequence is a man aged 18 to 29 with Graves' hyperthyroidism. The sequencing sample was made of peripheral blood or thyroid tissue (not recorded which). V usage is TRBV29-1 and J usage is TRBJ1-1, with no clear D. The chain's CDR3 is CSVEWHQNTEAFF. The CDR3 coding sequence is TGCAGCGTTGAGTGGCATCAGAACACTGAAGCTTTCTTT.